This entry is about one TCR beta chain. Losses at the gene ends were 5 bases for V and 3 bases for J; bases not matched to a gene: 6. There are 14 residues in the CDR3. Germline V gives CDR1 SEHNR, CDR2 FQNEAQ (reference sequence). These data come from a study of blood T cell repertoires in COVID-19. Overall study: COVID-19 samples from acute and convalescent phases originated in the United States, Italy and Spain. The cDNA or gDNA used as material had been derived from T cells, B-cell-depleted T cells, or PBMCs.

Original data processing: Amplification of reference gene primers was used by the study to estimate nucleated cell counts. Repertoires were generated with immunoSEQ multiplex PCR, while TCRdb's copy carries only in-frame clones and drops some. From that table come the V and J calls and clone size; the DNA was used to work out D and trimming. The sample has hundreds of thousands of clones; over 65% are singletons. The chain has TRBV7-9 and TRBJ2-7; TRBD1 matches at 8 bases. Sequencing input: peripheral blood. This receptor was obtained from a woman at least 80 years old with acute or convalescent COVID-19. CDR3 nucleotides: TGTGCCAGCAGCCCGGACAGGGTCCTCTACGAGCAGTACTTC. As protein: CASSPDRVLYEQYF. The whole variable domain, filled in from reference TRBV7-9 and TRBJ2-7, reads DTGVSQNPRHKITKRGQNVTFRCDPISEHNRLYWYRQTLGQGPEFLTYFQNEAQLEKSRLLSDRFSAERPKGSFSTLEIQRTEQGDSAMYLCASSPDRVLYEQYFGPGTRLTVT.